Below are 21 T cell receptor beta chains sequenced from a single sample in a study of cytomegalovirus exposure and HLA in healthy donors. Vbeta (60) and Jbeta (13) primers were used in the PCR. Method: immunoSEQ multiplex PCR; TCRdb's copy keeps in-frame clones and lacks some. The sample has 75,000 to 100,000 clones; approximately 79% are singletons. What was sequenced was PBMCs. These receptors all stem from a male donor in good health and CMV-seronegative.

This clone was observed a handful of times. CDR3 sequence reads: CASGQTGAADTQYF. CDR3 bases: TGCGCCAGCGGCCAAACAGGGGCGGCGGATACGCAGTATTTT. The chain couples TRBV5-1 to TRBJ2-3; TRBD1 aligns across 7 bases. This CDR3 region has 14 residues. Germline trimming cut 7 bases from V and 6 bases from J; bases unmatched to any gene: 11. Germline V gene lookup returns CDR1 SGHRS and CDR2 YFSETQ.

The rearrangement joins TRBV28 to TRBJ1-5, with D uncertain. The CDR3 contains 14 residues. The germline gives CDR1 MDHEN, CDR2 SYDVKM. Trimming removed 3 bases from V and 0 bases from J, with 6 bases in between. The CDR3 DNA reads TGTGCCAGCAGTTTGCCAGTTAGCAATCAGCCCCAGCATTTT. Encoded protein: CASSLPVSNQPQHF.

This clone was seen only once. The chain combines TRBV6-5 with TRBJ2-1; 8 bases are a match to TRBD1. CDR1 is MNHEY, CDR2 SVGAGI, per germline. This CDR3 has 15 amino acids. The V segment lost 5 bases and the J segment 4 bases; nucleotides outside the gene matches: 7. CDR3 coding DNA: TGTGCCAGCAGTGGGCGGACAGGGCCGTACAATGAGCAGTTCTTC. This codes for CASSGRTGPYNEQFF.

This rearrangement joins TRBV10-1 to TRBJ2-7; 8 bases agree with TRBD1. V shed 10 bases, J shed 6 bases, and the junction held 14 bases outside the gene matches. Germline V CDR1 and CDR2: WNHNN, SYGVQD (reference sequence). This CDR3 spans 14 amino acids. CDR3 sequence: CATEGQDGLCEQYF. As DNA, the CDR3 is TGCGCCACAGAGGGACAGGACGGGTTGTGCGAGCAGTACTTC.

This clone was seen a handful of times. In nucleotides, the CDR3 is TGTGCCAGCAGCTTAGAAGCGGCTTTCGGGAATGAGCAGTTCTTC. Amino acids: CASSLEAAFGNEQFF. This chain uses TRBV7-2 with TRBJ2-1; a weak D match, TRBD2 (5 bases). CDR1 is SGHTA and CDR2 is FQGNSA in the germline V gene. The V end lost 1 base, the J end lost 7 bases, and 14 bases lay between the germline ends. CDR3 length equals 15 residues.

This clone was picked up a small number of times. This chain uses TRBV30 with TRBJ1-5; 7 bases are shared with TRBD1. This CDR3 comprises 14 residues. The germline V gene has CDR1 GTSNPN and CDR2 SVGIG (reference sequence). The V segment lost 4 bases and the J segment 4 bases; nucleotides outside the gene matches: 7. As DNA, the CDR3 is TGTGCCTGGACCCCGACAGGGCTAAATCAGCCCCAGCATTTT. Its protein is CAWTPTGLNQPQHF. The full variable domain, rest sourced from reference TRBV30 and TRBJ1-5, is SQTIHQWPATLVQPVGSPLSLECTVEGTSNPNLYWYRQAAGRGLQLLFYSVGIGQISSEVPQNLSASRPQDRQFILSSKKLLLSDSGFYLCAWTPTGLNQPQHFGDGTRLSIL.

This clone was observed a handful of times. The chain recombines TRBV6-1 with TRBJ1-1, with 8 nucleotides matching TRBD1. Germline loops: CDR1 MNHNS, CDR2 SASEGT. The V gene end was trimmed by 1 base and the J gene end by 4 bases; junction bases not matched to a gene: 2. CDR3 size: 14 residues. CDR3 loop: CASSEETGVTEAFF. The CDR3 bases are TGTGCCAGCAGTGAAGAGACAGGGGTCACTGAAGCTTTCTTT.

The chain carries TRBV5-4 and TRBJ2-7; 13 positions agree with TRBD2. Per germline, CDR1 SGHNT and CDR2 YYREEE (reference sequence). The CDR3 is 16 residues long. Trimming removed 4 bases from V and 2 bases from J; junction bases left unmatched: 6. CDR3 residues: CASSDRTSGRPYEQYF. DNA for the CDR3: TGTGCCAGCAGCGACAGGACTAGCGGGAGACCCTACGAGCAGTACTTC.

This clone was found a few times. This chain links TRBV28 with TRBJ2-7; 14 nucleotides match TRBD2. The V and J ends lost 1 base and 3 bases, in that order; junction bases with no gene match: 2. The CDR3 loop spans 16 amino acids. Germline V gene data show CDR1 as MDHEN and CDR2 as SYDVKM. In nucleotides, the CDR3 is TGTGCCAGCAGTTTATTCGGACTAGCGGGGGGCTACGAGCAGTACTTC. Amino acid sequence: CASSLFGLAGGYEQYF. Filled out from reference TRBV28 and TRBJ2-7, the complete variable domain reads DVKVTQSSRYLVKRTGEKVFLECVQDMDHENMFWYRQDPGLGLRLIYFSYDVKMKEKGDIPEGYSVSREKKERFSLILESASTNQTSMYLCASSLFGLAGGYEQYFGPGTRLTVT.

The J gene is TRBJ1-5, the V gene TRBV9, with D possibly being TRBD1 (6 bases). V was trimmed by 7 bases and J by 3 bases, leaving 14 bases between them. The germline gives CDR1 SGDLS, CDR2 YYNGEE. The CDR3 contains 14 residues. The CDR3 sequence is CASYDRQDNQPQHF. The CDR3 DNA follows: TGTGCCAGCTACGACAGACAGGACAATCAGCCCCAGCATTTT.

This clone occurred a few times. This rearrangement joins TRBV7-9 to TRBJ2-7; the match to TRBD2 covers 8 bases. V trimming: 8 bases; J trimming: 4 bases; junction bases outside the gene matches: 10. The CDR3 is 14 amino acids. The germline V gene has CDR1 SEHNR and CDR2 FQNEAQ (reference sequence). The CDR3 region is CASSRGEYNYEQYF. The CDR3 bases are TGTGCCAGCTCGCGGGGGGAGTATAATTACGAGCAGTACTTC.

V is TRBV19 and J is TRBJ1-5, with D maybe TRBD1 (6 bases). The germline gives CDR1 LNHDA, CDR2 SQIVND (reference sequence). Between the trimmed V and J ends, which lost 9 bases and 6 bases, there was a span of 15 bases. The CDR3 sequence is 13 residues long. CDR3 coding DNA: TGTGCCAGCGGGGGGGGGCCAGGTCAGCCCCAGCATTTT. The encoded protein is CASGGGPGQPQHF.

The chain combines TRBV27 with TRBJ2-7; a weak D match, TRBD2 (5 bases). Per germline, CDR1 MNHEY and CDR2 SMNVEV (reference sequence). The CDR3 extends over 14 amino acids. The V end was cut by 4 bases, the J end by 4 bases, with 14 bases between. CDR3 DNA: TGTGCCAGCAGTTCCTCTAGCAACGAGTACGAGCAGTACTTC. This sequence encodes CASSSSSNEYEQYF.

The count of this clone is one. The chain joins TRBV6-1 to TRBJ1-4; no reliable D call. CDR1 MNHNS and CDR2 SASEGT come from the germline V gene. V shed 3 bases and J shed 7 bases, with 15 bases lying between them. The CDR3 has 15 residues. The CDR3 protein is CASSDVAGEGEKLFF. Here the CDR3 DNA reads TGTGCCAGCAGTGACGTTGCCGGGGAGGGTGAAAAACTGTTTTTT.

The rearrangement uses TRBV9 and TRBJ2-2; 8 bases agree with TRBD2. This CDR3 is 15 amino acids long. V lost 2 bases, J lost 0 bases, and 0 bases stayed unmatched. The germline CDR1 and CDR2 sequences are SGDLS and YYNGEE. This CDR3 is CASSVSGTNTGELFF. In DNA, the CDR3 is TGTGCCAGCAGCGTTAGCGGGACGAACACCGGGGAGCTGTTTTTT.

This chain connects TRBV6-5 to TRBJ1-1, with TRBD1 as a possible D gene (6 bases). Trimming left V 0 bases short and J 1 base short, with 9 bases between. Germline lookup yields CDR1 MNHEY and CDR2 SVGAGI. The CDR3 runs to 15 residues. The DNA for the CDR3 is TGTGCCAGCAGTTACTCTAGGGGGGGGAACACTGAAGCTTTCTTT. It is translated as CASSYSRGGNTEAFF.

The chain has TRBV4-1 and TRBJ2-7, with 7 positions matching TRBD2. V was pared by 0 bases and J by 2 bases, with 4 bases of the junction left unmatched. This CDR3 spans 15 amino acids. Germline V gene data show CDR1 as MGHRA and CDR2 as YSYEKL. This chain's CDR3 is CASSQDLRETYEQYF. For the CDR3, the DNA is TGCGCCAGCAGCCAAGATTTGCGGGAGACCTACGAGCAGTACTTC.

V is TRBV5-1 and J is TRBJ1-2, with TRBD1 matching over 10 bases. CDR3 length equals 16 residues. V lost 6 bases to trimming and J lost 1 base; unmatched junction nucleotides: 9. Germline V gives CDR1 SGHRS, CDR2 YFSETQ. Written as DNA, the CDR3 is TGCGCCAGCACGCGGACAGGGGGGGTTAATAACTATGGCTACACCTTC. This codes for CASTRTGGVNNYGYTF.

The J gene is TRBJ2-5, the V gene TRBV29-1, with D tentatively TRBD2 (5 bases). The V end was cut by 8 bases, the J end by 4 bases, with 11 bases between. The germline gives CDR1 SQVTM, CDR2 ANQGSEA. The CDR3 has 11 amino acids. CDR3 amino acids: CSSQEAETQYF. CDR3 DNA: TGCAGCTCTCAGGAGGCAGAGACCCAGTACTTC.

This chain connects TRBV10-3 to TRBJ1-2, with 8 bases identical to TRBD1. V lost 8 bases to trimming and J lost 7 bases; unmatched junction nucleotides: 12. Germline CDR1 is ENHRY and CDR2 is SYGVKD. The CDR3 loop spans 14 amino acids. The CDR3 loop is CAISPTGAQPGYTF. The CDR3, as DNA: TGTGCCATCTCGCCGACAGGGGCGCAGCCTGGCTACACCTTC.

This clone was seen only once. CDR3 DNA sequence: TGCGCCAGCAGCCAAGTTATGGGGCCATACAAAAACATTCAGTACTTC. It is translated as CASSQVMGPYKNIQYF. The chain employs TRBV4-3 and TRBJ2-4; TRBD1 might be the D (5 bases). The CDR3 loop spans 16 amino acids. V gave up 1 base and J gave up 3 bases, with 13 bases separating them. Germline values: CDR1 LGHNA, CDR2 YSLEER.